The T cell receptor beta chain described here comes from a study of blood T cell repertoires in COVID-19. Background on the study: COVID-19 samples from acute and convalescent phases originated in the United States, Italy and Spain.

J was trimmed by 7 bases and V by 7 bases; bases with no gene match: 13. The V gene's germline CDR1 is ENHRY and CDR2 SYGVKD. The CDR3 has 14 amino acids. Sequencing was performed with immunoSEQ multiplex PCR; in TCRdb, only in-frame clones are kept and a portion is missing. The sample holds about 220,000 clones, almost 85% seen once. Patients in Seattle were enrolled during active infection, then followed longitudinally. Sample: peripheral blood. The chain joins TRBV10-3 to TRBJ2-7; 7 bases are a match to TRBD2. The TCR comes from a woman aged 70-85 years with COVID-19, enrolled during active disease. CDR3 residues: CAIKGGALEYEQYF. Here the CDR3 DNA reads TGTGCCATCAAGGGAGGGGCCCTGGAATATGAGCAGTACTTC.